The clone carrying this TCR beta chain was counted many times. This entry comes from a study of spatial heterogeneity in lung cancer. Study-level information: The mean occurrence of each unique TCR and UMI combination in raw reads exceeded eight.

One entry per CDR3 protein, called by TCRdb with MiXCR from the 5' RACE reads. The profile shows nearly 80,000 distinct CDR3 sequences, under 8.5% of them singletons. There are 14 residues in the CDR3. V was pared by 6 bases and J by 7 bases, with 18 bases between. Germline lookup yields CDR1 DFQATT and CDR2 SNEGSKA (reference sequence). Time point of the sample: sample taken at primary tumor resection. A total of around 72 untreated early-stage non-small cell lung cancer patients served as donors. This receptor was taken from a male donor with early-stage non-small cell lung cancer. This chain links TRBV20-1 with TRBJ1-4; D is undetermined. The sequences come from PBMCs, collected at surgery. This CDR3 is CSALDGVLGEKLFF. The CDR3 DNA is TGCAGTGCCTTAGACGGTGTTCTGGGTGAAAAACTGTTTTTT.